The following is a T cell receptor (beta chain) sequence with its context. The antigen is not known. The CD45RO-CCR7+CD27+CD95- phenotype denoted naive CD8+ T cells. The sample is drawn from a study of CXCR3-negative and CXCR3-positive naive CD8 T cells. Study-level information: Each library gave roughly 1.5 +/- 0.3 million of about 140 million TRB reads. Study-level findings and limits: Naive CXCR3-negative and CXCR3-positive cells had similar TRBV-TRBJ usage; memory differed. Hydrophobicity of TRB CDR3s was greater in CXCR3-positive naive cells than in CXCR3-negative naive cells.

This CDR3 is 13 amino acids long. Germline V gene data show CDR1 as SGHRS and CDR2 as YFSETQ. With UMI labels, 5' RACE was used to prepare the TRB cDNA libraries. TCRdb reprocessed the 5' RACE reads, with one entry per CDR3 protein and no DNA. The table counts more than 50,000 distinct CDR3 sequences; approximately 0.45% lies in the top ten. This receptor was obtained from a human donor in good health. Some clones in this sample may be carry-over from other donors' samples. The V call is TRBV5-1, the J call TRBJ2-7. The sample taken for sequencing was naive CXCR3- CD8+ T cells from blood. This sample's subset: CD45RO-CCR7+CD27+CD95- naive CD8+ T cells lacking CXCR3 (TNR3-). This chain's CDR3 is CASSLGSNYEQYF.